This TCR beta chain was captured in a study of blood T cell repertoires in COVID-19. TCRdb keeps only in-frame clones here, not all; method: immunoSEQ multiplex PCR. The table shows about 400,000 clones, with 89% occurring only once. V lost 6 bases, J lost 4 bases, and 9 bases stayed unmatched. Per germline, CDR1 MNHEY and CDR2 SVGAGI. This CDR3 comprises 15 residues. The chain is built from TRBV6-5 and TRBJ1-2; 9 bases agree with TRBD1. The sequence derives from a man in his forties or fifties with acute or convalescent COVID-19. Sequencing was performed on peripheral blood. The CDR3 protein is CASSKPGQGSYGYTF. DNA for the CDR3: TGTGCCAGCAGCAAACCGGGACAGGGCAGCTATGGCTACACCTTC.